Below are 8 T cell receptor beta chains sequenced from a single sample in a study of blood T cell repertoires in COVID-19. Libraries were prepared by immunoSEQ multiplex PCR; TCRdb keeps only in-frame clonotypes and omits some of them. The data contain some 270,000 clones, over 75% of them singletons. The sequenced sample consisted of peripheral blood. The receptors stem from a human donor with COVID-19, enrolled during active disease. The donor label of this sample is uncertain.

V is TRBV24-1 and J is TRBJ2-5, with 7 bases aligning to TRBD2. Germline lookup yields CDR1 KGHDR and CDR2 SFDVKD. This CDR3 has 15 amino acids. V was pared by 3 bases and J by 1 base, with 4 bases of the junction left unmatched. The CDR3 region is CATSDPGLLQETQYF. The CDR3 nucleotides are TGTGCCACCAGTGATCCGGGACTACTCCAAGAGACCCAGTACTTC.

This clone was counted once. The V and J genes are TRBV4-3 and TRBJ2-1; perhaps TRBD2 as D (6 bases). This CDR3 spans 16 amino acids. V lost 6 bases to trimming and J lost 8 bases, with 23 bases between them. The germline gives CDR1 LGHNA, CDR2 YSLEER. CDR3 amino acids: CASRLSIAERRHEQFF. The CDR3 DNA reads TGCGCCAGCAGGCTAAGTATAGCGGAACGCCGCCATGAGCAGTTCTTC.

This clone was counted once. The chain carries TRBV6-5 and TRBJ1-6, with TRBD1 identical over 8 bases. V lost 6 bases to trimming and J lost 10 bases; unmatched junction nucleotides: 5. From germline, CDR1 is MNHEY and CDR2 SVGAGI. The CDR3 consists of 13 residues. Written as DNA, the CDR3 is TGTGCCAGCAGCGGACAGGGACAATCACCCCTCCACTTT. The encoded protein is CASSGQGQSPLHF.

The chain combines TRBV29-1 with TRBJ1-1, with D hard to call. There are 16 residues in the CDR3. Germline V gives CDR1 SQVTM, CDR2 ANQGSEA. V shed 0 bases and J shed 1 base, with 15 bases lying between them. CDR3 nucleotide sequence: TGCAGCGTTGAAGAAAGGTTGGGAGCGGGGAACACTGAAGCTTTCTTT. Protein product: CSVEERLGAGNTEAFF. The entire variable domain, with the rest obtained from reference TRBV29-1 and TRBJ1-1, is as follows: SAVISQKPSRDICQRGTSLTIQCQVDSQVTMMFWYRQQPGQSLTLIATANQGSEATYESGFVIDKFPISRPNLTFSTLTVSNMSPEDSSIYLCSVEERLGAGNTEAFFGQGTRLTVV.

The chain uses TRBV7-3 and TRBJ1-1, with D possibly being TRBD1 (5 bases). CDR3 length: 15 residues. Trimming shortened V by 2 bases and J by 4 bases, and 14 bases separated the two germline ends. Germline assignment: CDR1 SGHTA and CDR2 FQGTGA. CDR3 amino acids: CASSLLGGVATEAFF. CDR3 nucleotides: TGTGCCAGCAGCTTATTGGGAGGGGTGGCCACTGAAGCTTTCTTT.

The V gene is TRBV5-1, the J gene TRBJ2-5; 8 positions match TRBD2. This CDR3 has 16 residues. Germline trimming cut 6 bases from V and 5 bases from J; bases unmatched to any gene: 15. The germline V gene has CDR1 SGHRS and CDR2 YFSETQ. The CDR3 bases are TGCGCCAGCACCCCGCTGGCGGGAGGCCTGGGGGAGACCCAGTACTTC. Amino acids: CASTPLAGGLGETQYF.

The chain carries TRBV4-1 and TRBJ2-4; 7 nucleotides line up with TRBD1. Germline values: CDR1 MGHRA, CDR2 YSYEKL. V was pared by 4 bases and J by 6 bases, with 12 bases of the junction left unmatched. The CDR3 sequence is 16 residues long. This CDR3 is CASSPLGTVHLNIQYF. In DNA form, the CDR3 reads TGCGCCAGCAGCCCTCTGGGGACAGTTCATTTAAACATTCAGTACTTC.

As DNA, the CDR3 is TGTGCCAGTAGTACCCGGACTAGCGGGGGCTCCTACGAGCAGTACTTC. Its translation: CASSTRTSGGSYEQYF. The chain links TRBV19 to TRBJ2-7, with 13 bases fitting TRBD2. The CDR3 contains 16 residues. With V trimmed by 4 bases and J by 0 bases, 3 bases remained unmatched. Germline lookup yields CDR1 LNHDA and CDR2 SQIVND (reference sequence).